Below, 8 T cell receptor beta chains from the same sample are listed, as sequenced in a study of early T cells in non-severe SARS-CoV-2 infection. Using its own MiXCR run on the 5' RACE reads, TCRdb lists one record per CDR3 protein. The sample includes 75,000 to 90,000 distinct CDR3 sequences, roughly 5.7% of them seen just once. Sequencing was carried out using whole blood. The source is an adult who was a healthcare worker with PCR-confirmed SARS-CoV-2 infection or an uninfected control (not recorded which).

The chain employs TRBV13 and TRBJ2-7; 10 nucleotides line up with TRBD1. This CDR3 contains 15 residues. With 3 bases clipped from V and 3 bases from J, the junction kept 5 bases outside the gene matches. The V gene's germline CDR1 is PRHDT and CDR2 FYEKMQ (reference sequence). In DNA, the CDR3 is TGTGCCAGCAGCTTGACGGGACAGGGGAACTACGAGCAGTACTTC. Its translation: CASSLTGQGNYEQYF.

This clonotype was found a few times. This chain uses TRBV7-9 with TRBJ2-1; 8 nucleotides match TRBD2. Per the germline V gene, CDR1 is SEHNR and CDR2 is FQNEAQ (reference sequence). CDR3 length equals 16 residues. V lost 5 bases to trimming and J lost 7 bases; unmatched junction nucleotides: 13. In nucleotides, the CDR3 is TGTGCCAGCAGCCATTGGCGGGGGGCGAATTTGAATGAGCAGTTCTTC. Protein: CASSHWRGANLNEQFF.

This chain joins TRBV6-1 and TRBJ1-1; D gene uncertain. Germline V gene data show CDR1 as MNHNS and CDR2 as SASEGT. The length of the CDR3 is 14 residues. Trimming pared 3 bases from V and 0 bases from J, leaving 8 bases between. The CDR3 region has the DNA TGTGCCAGCAGTGAGCAGCGTATGAACACTGAAGCTTTCTTT. Protein product: CASSEQRMNTEAFF.

This clonotype has ten or more counts. This chain links TRBV20-1 with TRBJ2-1; no firm D call. V dropped 5 bases and J dropped 9 bases, with 14 bases sitting between them. Germline loops: CDR1 DFQATT, CDR2 SNEGSKA (reference sequence). CDR3 length: 12 residues. Here the CDR3 DNA reads TGCAGTGCTGGTGGGTCGTGGGGTGAGCAGTTCTTC. Its protein is CSAGGSWGEQFF.

This clonotype was seen only a few times. The CDR3 sequence: CASSLRGGQGYTF. In DNA form, the CDR3 reads TGTGCCAGCAGTTTAAGGGGGGGCCAAGGCTACACCTTC. V and J are TRBV27 and TRBJ1-2; D possibly corresponds to TRBD1 (6 bases). Trimming removed 2 bases from V and 8 bases from J, with 12 bases in between. The CDR3 runs 13 residues. From germline, CDR1 is MNHEY and CDR2 SMNVEV (reference sequence).

This clonotype has only a few counts. The V call is TRBV4-1, the J call TRBJ1-2; D remains ambiguous. The germline V gene has CDR1 MGHRA and CDR2 YSYEKL. CDR3 size: 14 residues. The germline V and J ends were trimmed by 0 bases and 1 base, with 6 bases remaining between them. The CDR3 DNA reads TGCGCCAGCAGCCAAGAACAGCTTAACTATGGCTACACCTTC. Its protein is CASSQEQLNYGYTF.

This clonotype was detected a few times. The J gene is TRBJ2-5, the V gene TRBV27, with 10 bases aligning to TRBD1. Looked up from germline, CDR1 is MNHEY and CDR2 is SMNVEV (reference sequence). V lost 8 bases, J lost 6 bases, and 6 bases stayed unmatched. The CDR3 spans 13 residues. CDR3 loop: CASWTGGKQTQYF. The CDR3 nucleotides read TGTGCCAGCTGGACAGGGGGTAAACAGACCCAGTACTTC.

At least ten counts were recorded for this clonotype. The chain has TRBV5-1 and TRBJ2-3; no reliable D call. V was shortened by 4 bases and J by 1 base, with 13 bases between the two germline ends. Per germline, CDR1 SGHRS and CDR2 YFSETQ. The CDR3 runs 15 residues. The CDR3 reads CASSTAGGRTDTQYF. The CDR3 nucleotides read TGCGCCAGCAGCACGGCAGGTGGCCGCACAGATACGCAGTATTTT.